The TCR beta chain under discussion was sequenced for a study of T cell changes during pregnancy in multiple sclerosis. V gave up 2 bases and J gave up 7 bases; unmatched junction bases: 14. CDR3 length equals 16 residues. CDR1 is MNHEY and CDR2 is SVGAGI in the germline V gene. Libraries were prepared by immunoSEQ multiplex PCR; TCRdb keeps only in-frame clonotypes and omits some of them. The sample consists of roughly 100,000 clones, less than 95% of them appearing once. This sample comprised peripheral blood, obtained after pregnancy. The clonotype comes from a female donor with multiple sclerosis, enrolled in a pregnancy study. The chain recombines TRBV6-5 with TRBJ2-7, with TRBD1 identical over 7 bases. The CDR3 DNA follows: TGTGCCAGCAGTTACCCCCGGGACAGAGGTAGTTATGAGCAGTACTTC. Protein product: CASSYPRDRGSYEQYF.